This T cell receptor beta chain is from a study of blood T cell repertoires in COVID-19. Turning to the study itself: Sample material is recorded as cDNA or gDNA derived from T cells, B-cell-depleted T cells, or PBMCs.

Using immunoSEQ multiplex PCR, the repertoire was profiled, and TCRdb retains in-frame clones only, with some absent. The data hold 88,000 or so clones, with less than 90% observed a single time. Germline CDR1 reads SNHLY; CDR2 reads FYNNEI. Trimming took 3 bases from V and 4 from J, leaving 18 bases between them. The CDR3 loop spans 16 amino acids. Source material: peripheral blood. The sequence derives from a man aged 55 to 70 with acute or convalescent COVID-19. V and J are TRBV2 and TRBJ1-2; no clear D gene. This chain's CDR3 is CASSERATQLGYGYTF. The CDR3 bases are TGTGCCAGCAGTGAGAGGGCCACACAATTGGGCTATGGCTACACCTTC.